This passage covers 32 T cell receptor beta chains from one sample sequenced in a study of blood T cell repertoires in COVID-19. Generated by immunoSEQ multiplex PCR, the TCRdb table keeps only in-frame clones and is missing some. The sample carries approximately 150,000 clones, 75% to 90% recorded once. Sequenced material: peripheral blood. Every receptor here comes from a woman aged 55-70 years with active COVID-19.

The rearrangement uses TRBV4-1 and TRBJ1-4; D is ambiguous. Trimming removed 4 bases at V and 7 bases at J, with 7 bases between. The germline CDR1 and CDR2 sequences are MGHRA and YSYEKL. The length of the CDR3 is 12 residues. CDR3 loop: CASSPPGEKLFF. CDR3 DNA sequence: TGCGCCAGCAGCCCGCCCGGTGAAAAACTGTTTTTT.

The CDR3 DNA reads as TGTGCCAGCAGCAAAGTAGAGCGCGCGGAAATAAAGAGACGCACAGATACGCAGTATTTT. Translated, it gives CASSKVERAEIKRRTDTQYF. The chain combines TRBV21-1 with TRBJ2-3; the D call in the table, TRBD2, was not verified against the DNA. TRBV21-1 is tagged as a pseudogene. CDR3 length equals 20 residues.

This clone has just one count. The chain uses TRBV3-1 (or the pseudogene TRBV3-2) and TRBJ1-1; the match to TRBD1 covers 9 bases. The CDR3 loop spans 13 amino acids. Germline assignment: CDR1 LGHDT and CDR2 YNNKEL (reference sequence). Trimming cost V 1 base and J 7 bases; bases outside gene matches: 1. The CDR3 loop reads CASSQGQGVEAFF. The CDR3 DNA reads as TGTGCCAGCAGCCAAGGACAGGGGGTTGAAGCTTTCTTT.

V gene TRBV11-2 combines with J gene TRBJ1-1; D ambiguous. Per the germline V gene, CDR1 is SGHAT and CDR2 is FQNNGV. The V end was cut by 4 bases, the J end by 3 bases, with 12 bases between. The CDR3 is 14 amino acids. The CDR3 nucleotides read TGTGCCAGCAGCTCCAATTACCGGGACACTGAAGCTTTCTTT. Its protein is CASSSNYRDTEAFF.

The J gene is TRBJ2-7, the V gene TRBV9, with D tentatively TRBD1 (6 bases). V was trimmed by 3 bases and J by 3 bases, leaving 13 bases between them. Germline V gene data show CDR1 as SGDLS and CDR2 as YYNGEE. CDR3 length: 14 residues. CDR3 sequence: CASSATGRVYEQYF. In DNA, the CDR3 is TGTGCCAGCAGCGCAACAGGGCGCGTCTACGAGCAGTACTTC.

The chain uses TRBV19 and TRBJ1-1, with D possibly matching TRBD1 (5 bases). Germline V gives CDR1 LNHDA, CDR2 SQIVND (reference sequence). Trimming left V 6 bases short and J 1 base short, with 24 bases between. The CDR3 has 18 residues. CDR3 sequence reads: CASREGRLGTTANTEAFF. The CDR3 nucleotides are TGTGCCAGTAGAGAAGGCCGCCTGGGAACGACAGCGAACACTGAAGCTTTCTTT. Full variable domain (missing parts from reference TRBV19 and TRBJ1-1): DGGITQSPKYLFRKEGQNVTLSCEQNLNHDAMYWYRQDPGQGLRLIYYSQIVNDFQKGDIAEGYSVSREKKESFPLTVTSAQKNPTAFYLCASREGRLGTTANTEAFFGQGTRLTVV.

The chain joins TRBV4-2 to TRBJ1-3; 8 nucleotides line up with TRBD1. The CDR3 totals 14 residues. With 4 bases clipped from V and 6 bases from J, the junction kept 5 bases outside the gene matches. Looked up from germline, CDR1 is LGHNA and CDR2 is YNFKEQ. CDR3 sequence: CASSPGQGQNTIYF. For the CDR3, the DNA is TGTGCCAGCAGCCCAGGACAGGGCCAAAACACCATATATTTT.

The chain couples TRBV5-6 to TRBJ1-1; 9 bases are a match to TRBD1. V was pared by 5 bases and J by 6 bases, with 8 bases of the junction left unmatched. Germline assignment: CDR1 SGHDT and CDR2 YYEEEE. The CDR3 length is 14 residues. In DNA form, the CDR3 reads TGTGCCAGCAGGAGACAGGGGGTGGTCCCTGAAGCTTTCTTT. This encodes CASRRQGVVPEAFF.

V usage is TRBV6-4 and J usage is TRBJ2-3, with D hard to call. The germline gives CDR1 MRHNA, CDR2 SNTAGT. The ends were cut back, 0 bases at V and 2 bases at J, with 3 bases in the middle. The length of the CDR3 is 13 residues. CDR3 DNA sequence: TGTGCCAGCAGTGACTCGTACACAGATACGCAGTATTTT. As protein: CASSDSYTDTQYF.

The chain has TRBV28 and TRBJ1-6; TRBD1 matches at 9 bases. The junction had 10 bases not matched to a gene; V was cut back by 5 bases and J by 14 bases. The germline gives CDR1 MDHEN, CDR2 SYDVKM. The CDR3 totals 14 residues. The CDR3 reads CASSRSTGGRTLHF. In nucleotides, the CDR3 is TGTGCCAGCAGTCGATCGACAGGGGGGCGAACCCTCCACTTT.

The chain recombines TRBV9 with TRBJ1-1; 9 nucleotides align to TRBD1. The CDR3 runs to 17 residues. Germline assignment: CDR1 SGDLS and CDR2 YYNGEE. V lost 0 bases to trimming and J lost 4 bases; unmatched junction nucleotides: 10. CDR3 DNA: TGTGCCAGCAGCGTAGCGCCCGGGACAGGGTTGCGCACTGAAGCTTTCTTT. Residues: CASSVAPGTGLRTEAFF.

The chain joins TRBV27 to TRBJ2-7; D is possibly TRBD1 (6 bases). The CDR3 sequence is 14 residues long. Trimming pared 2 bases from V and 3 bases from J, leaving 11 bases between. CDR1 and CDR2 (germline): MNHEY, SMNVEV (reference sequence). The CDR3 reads CASSLNREIYEQYF. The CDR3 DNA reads TGTGCCAGCAGTTTAAACAGGGAAATCTACGAGCAGTACTTC.

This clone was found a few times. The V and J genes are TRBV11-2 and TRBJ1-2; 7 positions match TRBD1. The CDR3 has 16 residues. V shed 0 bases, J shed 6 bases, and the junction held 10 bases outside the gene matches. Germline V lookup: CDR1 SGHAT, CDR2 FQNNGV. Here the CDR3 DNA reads TGTGCCAGCAGCTTAGATCTGTTAGGGGGCAGTGATGGCTACACCTTC. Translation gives CASSLDLLGGSDGYTF.

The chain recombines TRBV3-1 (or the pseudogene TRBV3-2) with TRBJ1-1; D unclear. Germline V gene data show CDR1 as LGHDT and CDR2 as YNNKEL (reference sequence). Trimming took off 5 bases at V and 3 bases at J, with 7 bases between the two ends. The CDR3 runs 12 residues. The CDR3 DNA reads TGTGCCAGCAGCTGGCGGGACACTGAAGCTTTCTTT. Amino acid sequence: CASSWRDTEAFF.

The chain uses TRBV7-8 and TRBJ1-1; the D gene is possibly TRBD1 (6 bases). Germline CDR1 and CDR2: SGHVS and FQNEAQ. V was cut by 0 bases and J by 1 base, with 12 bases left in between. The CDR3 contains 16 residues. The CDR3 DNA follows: TGTGCCAGCAGCTTAGCGGCAGGACAGAAGAACACTGAAGCTTTCTTT. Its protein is CASSLAAGQKNTEAFF.

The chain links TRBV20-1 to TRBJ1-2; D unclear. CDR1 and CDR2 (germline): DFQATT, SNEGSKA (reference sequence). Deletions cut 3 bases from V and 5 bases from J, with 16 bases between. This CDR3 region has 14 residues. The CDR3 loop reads CSASLARGGYGYTF. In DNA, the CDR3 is TGCAGTGCTAGTCTAGCGCGGGGAGGGTATGGCTACACCTTC.

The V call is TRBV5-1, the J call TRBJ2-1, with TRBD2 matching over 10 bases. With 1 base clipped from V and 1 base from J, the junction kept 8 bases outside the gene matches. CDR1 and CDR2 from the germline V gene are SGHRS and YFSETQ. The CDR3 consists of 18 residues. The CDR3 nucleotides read TGCGCCAGCAGCTTGAGAGCGGGAGGGCCCGCATCCTACAATGAGCAGTTCTTC. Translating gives CASSLRAGGPASYNEQFF.

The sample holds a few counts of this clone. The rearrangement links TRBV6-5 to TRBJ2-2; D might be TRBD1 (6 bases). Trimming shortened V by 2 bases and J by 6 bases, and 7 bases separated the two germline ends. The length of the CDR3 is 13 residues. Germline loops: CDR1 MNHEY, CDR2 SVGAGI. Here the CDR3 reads CASSYEGAGELFF. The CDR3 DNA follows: TGTGCCAGCAGTTACGAGGGGGCCGGGGAGCTGTTTTTT.

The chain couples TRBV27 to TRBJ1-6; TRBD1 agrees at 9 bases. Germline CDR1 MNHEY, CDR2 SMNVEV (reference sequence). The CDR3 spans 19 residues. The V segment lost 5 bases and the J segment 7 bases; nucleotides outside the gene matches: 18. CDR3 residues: CASSLHRGLRPNSNSPLHF. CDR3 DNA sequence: TGTGCCAGCAGTCTACACAGGGGGCTTAGACCCAACAGCAATTCACCCCTCCACTTT.

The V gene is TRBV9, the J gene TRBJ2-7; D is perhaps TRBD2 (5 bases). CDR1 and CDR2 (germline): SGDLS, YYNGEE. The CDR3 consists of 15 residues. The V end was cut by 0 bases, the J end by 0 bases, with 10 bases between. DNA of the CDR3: TGTGCCAGCAGCGTAGGTCTGGCGGGCTCCTACGAGCAGTACTTC. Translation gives CASSVGLAGSYEQYF.

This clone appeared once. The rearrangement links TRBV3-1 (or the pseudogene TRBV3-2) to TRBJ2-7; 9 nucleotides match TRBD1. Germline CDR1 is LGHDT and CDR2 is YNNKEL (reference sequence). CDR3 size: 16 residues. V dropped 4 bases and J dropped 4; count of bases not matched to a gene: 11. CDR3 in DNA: TGTGCCAGCAGCCTCCTCGGCGGGACAGGGCCATACGAGCAGTACTTC. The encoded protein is CASSLLGGTGPYEQYF.

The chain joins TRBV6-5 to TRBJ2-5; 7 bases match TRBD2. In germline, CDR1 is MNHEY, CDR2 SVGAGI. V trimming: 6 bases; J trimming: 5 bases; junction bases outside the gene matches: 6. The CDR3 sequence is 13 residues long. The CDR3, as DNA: TGTGCCAGCAGCCGCGGGAGTTGGGAGACCCAGTACTTC. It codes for CASSRGSWETQYF.

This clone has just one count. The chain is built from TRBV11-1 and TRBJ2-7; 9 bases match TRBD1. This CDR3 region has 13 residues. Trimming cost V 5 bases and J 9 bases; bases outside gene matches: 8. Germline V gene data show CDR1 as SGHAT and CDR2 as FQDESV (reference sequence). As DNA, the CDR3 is TGTGCCAGCAGCCCGGAACAGGGGGCGGGGCAGTACTTC. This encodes CASSPEQGAGQYF.

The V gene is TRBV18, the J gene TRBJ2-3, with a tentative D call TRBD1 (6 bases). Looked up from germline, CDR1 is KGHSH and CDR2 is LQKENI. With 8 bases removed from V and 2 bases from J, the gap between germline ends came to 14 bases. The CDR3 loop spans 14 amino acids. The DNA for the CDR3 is TGTGCCAGCGAGCCCAGGGACAACACAGATACGCAGTATTTT. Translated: CASEPRDNTDTQYF.

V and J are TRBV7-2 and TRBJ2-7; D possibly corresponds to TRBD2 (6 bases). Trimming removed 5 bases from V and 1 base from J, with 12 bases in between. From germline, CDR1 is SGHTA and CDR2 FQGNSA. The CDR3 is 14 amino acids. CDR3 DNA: TGTGCCAGCAGCCTTATTCGGGGGTCCTACGAGCAGTACTTC. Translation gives CASSLIRGSYEQYF.

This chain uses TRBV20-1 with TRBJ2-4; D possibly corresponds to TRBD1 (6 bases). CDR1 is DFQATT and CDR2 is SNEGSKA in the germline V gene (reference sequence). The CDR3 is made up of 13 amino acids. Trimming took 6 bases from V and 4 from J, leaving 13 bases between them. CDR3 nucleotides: TGCAGTGCGAGTACAGGGCCGAAAAACATTCAGTACTTC. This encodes CSASTGPKNIQYF.

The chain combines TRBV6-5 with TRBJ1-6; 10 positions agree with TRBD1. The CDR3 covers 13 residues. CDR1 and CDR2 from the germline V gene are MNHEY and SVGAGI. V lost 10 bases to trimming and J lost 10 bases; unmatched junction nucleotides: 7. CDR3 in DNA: TGTGCCACCGCGGGGGACAGGGGATCACCCCTCCACTTT. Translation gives CATAGDRGSPLHF.

The CDR3 sequence: CASSWGQSTDTQYF. The CDR3 DNA follows: TGCGCCAGCAGCTGGGGACAGAGCACAGATACGCAGTATTTT. V is TRBV5-1 and J is TRBJ2-3; the match to TRBD1 covers 7 bases. CDR3 length equals 14 residues. Germline V gene lookup returns CDR1 SGHRS and CDR2 YFSETQ. J gave up 0 bases and V 3 bases, and 1 base lay outside the gene matches.

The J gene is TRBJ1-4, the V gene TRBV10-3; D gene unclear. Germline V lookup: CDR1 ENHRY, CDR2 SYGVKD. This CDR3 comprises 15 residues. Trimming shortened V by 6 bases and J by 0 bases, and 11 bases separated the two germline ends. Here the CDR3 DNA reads TGTGCCATCAGGCGAGACGGAGCAACTAATGAAAAACTGTTTTTT. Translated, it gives CAIRRDGATNEKLFF.

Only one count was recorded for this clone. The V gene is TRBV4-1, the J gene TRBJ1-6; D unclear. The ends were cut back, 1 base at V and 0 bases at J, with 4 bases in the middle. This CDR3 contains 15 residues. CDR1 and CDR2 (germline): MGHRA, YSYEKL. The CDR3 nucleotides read TGCGCCAGCAGCCAAGTTAGCTCCTATAATTCACCCCTCCACTTT. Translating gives CASSQVSSYNSPLHF.

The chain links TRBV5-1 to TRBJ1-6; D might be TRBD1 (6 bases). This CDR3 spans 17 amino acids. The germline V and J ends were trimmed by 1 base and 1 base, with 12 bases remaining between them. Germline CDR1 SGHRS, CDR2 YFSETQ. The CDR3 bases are TGCGCCAGCAGCTTGAATCCAGGGGTATCCTATAATTCACCCCTCCACTTT. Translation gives CASSLNPGVSYNSPLHF.

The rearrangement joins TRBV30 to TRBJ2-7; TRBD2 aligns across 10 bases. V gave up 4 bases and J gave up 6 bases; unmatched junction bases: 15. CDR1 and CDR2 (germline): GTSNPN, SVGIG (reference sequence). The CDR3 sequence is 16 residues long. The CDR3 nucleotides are TGTGCCTGGACCCCCCTTAGCGGGAGGATTTTTTCCGAGCAGTACTTC. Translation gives CAWTPLSGRIFSEQYF.